This TCR beta chain was sequenced during a study of long-term antiretroviral therapy in people with HIV. The libraries were made with immunoSEQ v3.0 at survey level. Sequencing used immunoSEQ multiplex PCR; TCRdb keeps in-frame clones, though not all of them. The table has tens of thousands of clones, roughly 88% seen once; the top ten hold roughly 16%. The CDR3 extends over 14 amino acids. V dropped 1 base and J dropped 7 bases, with 10 bases sitting between them. Per the germline V gene, CDR1 is SEHNR and CDR2 is FQNEAQ (reference sequence). General study points: Increased diversity was seen after ART, yet it remained lower than in transplant donor controls.

Details on this clone: Its target is not known.

The V gene is TRBV7-9, the J gene TRBJ2-2, with D possibly matching TRBD1 (5 bases). The source material was unsorted PBMCs, sampled roughly 4.5 years after starting antiretroviral therapy. The sequence came from a young man with HIV. In DNA form, the CDR3 reads TGTGCCAGCAGCTTAGGGCAGGGCTACGGGGAGCTGTTTTTT. Protein sequence: CASSLGQGYGELFF.